This T cell receptor beta chain was sequenced during a study of shared clonotypes between healthy human individuals. Study details: Per-donor plates numbered three CD4 naive, three CD4 memory, two CD8 naive and one CD8 memory.

With 2 bases removed from V and 2 bases from J, the gap between germline ends came to 16 bases. Germline loops: CDR1 LNHNV, CDR2 YYDKDF (reference sequence). The CDR3 consists of 17 residues. Study results and caveats: The study found lower generation probabilities in non-shared clonotypes than in those shared by all four donors. Across a few donors, naive CD4 shared roughly 5.1%, naive CD8 more than 3%, memory CD4 over 2%, memory CD8 0.4%.

The naive CD8 subset, CD45RO-negative cells positively selected for CCR7, excluded terminally differentiated effector memory CD45RA+ cells. Donors comprised only Caucasian adults living in Nashville, Tennessee. Profiled with immunoSEQ multiplex PCR; TCRdb holds only in-frame clones, not every one. The top ten hold 1.5% to 2% of the sample, which has some 2.1 million clones, 90% to 95% seen once. This clone was recorded once. Its antigen is still unknown. The sample comprised naive CD8+ T cells from PBMCs. The clonotype was recovered from a young man in good health. Some clones in this sample may be carry-over from other donors' samples. The chain recombines TRBV15 with TRBJ1-3, with D hard to call. The CDR3 DNA reads as TGTGCCACCAGCAGAATCCTCGGCGCGGCCCCTGGAAACACCATATATTTT. It translates to CATSRILGAAPGNTIYF.